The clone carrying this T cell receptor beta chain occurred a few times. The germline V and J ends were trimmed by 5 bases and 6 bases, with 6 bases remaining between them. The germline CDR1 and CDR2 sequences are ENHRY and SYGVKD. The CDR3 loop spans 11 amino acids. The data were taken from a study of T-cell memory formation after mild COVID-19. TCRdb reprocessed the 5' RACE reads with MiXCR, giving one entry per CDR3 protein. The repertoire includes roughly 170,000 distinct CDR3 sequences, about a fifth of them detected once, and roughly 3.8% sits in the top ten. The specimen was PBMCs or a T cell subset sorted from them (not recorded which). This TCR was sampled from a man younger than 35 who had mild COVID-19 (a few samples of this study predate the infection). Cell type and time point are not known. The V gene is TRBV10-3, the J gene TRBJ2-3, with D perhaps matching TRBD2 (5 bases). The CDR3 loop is CAISRGDTQYF. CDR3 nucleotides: TGTGCCATCAGTCGGGGTGATACGCAGTATTTT.